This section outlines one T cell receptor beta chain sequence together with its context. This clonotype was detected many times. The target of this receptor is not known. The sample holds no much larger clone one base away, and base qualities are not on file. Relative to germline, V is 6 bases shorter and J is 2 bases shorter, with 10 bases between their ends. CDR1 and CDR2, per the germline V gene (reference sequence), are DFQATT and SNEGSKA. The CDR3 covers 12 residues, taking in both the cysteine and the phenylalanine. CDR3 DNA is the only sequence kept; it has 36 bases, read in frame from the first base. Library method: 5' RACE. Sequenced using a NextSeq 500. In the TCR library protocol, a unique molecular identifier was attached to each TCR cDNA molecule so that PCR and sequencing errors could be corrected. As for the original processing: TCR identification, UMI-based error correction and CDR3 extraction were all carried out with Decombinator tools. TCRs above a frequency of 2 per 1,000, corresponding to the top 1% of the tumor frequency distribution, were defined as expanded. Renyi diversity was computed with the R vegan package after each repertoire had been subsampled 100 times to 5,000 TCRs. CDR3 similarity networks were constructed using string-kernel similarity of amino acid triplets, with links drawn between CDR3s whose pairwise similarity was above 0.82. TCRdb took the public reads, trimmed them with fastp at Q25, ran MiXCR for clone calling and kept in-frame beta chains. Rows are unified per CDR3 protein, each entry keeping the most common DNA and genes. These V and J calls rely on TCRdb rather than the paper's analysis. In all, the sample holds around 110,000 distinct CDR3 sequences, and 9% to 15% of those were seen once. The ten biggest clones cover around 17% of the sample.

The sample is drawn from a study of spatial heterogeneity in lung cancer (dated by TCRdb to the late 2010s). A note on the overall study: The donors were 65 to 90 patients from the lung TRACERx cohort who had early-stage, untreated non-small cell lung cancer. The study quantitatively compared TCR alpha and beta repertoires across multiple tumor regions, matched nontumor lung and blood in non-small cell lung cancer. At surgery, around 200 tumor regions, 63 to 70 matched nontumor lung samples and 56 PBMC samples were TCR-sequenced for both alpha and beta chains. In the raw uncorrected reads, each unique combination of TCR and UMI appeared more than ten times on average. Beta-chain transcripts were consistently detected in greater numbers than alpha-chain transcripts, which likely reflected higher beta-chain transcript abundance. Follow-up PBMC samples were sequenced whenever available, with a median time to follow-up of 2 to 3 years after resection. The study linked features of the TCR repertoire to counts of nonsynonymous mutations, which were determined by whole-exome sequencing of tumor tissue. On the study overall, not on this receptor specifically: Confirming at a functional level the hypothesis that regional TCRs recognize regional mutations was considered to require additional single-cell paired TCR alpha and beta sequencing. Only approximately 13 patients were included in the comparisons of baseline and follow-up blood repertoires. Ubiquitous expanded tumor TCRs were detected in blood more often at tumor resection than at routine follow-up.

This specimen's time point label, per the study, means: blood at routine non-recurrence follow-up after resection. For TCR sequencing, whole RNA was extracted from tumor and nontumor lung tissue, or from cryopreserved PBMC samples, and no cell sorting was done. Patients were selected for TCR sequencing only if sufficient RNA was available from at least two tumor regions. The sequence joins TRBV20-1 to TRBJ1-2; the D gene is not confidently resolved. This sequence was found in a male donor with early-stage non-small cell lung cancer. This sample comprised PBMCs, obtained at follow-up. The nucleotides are TGCAGTGCAAGACCTGTGAACTATGGCTACACCTTC. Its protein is CSARPVNYGYTF.